These 9 T cell receptor beta chains originate from one sample sequenced in a study of cytomegalovirus exposure and HLA in healthy donors. Primers for the PCR totalled 60 Vbeta and 13 Jbeta. Assay: immunoSEQ multiplex PCR; the TCRdb copy retains only in-frame clones and omits some. The sample has 150,000 to 200,000 clones, roughly 79% seen once. The sequenced material came from PBMCs. All receptors derive from a woman aged 40 to 50 in good health and CMV-seronegative.

CDR3 residues: CASSLRSSGGNTEAFF. The CDR3 DNA follows: TGTGCCAGCAGTTTAAGGTCATCAGGGGGGAACACTGAAGCTTTCTTT. The chain couples TRBV27 to TRBJ1-1; TRBD1 aligns across 7 bases. The CDR3 runs 16 residues. Germline V CDR1 and CDR2: MNHEY, SMNVEV (reference sequence). Germline trimming cut 2 bases from V and 1 base from J; bases unmatched to any gene: 7.

This clone was detected only once. This chain uses TRBV4-2 with TRBJ2-7, with 7 bases identical to TRBD2. Germline CDR1 and CDR2: LGHNA and YNFKEQ. With V trimmed by 0 bases and J by 0 bases, 2 bases remained unmatched. This CDR3 has 15 amino acids. CDR3 nucleotides: TGTGCCAGCAGCCAAGAATCGGGAGGCTCCTACGAGCAGTACTTC. This translates into CASSQESGGSYEQYF.

There are a few counts of this clone. The chain links TRBV28 to TRBJ1-1; possible D gene TRBD1, 5 bases. From germline, CDR1 is MDHEN and CDR2 SYDVKM. The CDR3 runs 13 residues. Between the trimmed V and J ends, which lost 8 bases and 7 bases, there was a span of 17 bases. The CDR3 loop is CASGAPRGGEAFF. CDR3 DNA sequence: TGTGCCAGCGGGGCCCCCCGAGGCGGTGAAGCTTTCTTT.

This chain connects TRBV4-1 to TRBJ2-7; 7 positions agree with TRBD2. With V trimmed by 1 base and J by 2 bases, 11 bases remained unmatched. Germline V gene data show CDR1 as MGHRA and CDR2 as YSYEKL. There are 17 residues in the CDR3. CDR3 DNA: TGCGCCAGCAGCCAAGTAGTGCTAGGGAGGGCAACCTACGAGCAGTACTTC. Residues: CASSQVVLGRATYEQYF.

The CDR3 loop is CASSWGTAGNTIYF. The CDR3 coding sequence is TGCGCCAGCAGCTGGGGGACTGCCGGAAACACCATATATTTT. The gene calls are TRBV5-1 and TRBJ1-3; perhaps TRBD1 as D (5 bases). Germline V gene sequence: CDR1 SGHRS, CDR2 YFSETQ. The CDR3 has 14 residues. The ends were cut back, 3 bases at V and 4 bases at J, with 11 bases in the middle.

This rearrangement joins TRBV9 to TRBJ1-3, with TRBD1 matching 7 bases. V lost 5 bases and J lost 4; bases outside the gene matches: 12. This CDR3 spans 16 amino acids. Germline CDR1 SGDLS, CDR2 YYNGEE. CDR3 coding DNA: TGTGCCAGCAGTCCTTTTACAGGGGCGGGAGGAAACACCATATATTTT. As protein: CASSPFTGAGGNTIYF.

The V gene is TRBV28, the J gene TRBJ2-5, with 9 positions matching TRBD1. V shed 8 bases, J shed 2 bases, and the junction held 3 bases outside the gene matches. The CDR3 is made up of 13 amino acids. Germline V gives CDR1 MDHEN, CDR2 SYDVKM. CDR3 in DNA: TGTGCCAGCGCCGGGACAGGGCAAGAGACCCAGTACTTC. Protein product: CASAGTGQETQYF.

The gene calls are TRBV2 and TRBJ2-7; D may be TRBD1 (6 bases). Germline CDR1 SNHLY, CDR2 FYNNEI. V shed 6 bases and J shed 6 bases, with 18 bases lying between them. CDR3 length equals 14 residues. The CDR3 here is CASSGQGRGGEQYF. DNA of the CDR3: TGTGCCAGCAGCGGCCAGGGGCGAGGAGGCGAGCAGTACTTC.

This chain connects TRBV10-2 to TRBJ2-2; D unclear. Germline V lookup: CDR1 WSHSY, CDR2 SAAADI. V was trimmed by 3 bases and J by 10 bases, leaving 6 bases between them. CDR3 length equals 11 residues. The CDR3 region is CASSEEEELFF. In nucleotides, the CDR3 is TGCGCCAGCAGTGAAGAGGAGGAGCTGTTTTTT.